This TCR beta chain was identified in a study of cytomegalovirus exposure and HLA in healthy donors. The primer mix had 60 Vbeta and 13 Jbeta primers. Using immunoSEQ multiplex PCR, the repertoire was profiled, and TCRdb retains in-frame clones only, with some absent. The sample has 150,000 to 200,000 clones; about four fifths are singletons. The CDR3 loop spans 14 amino acids. Germline V gene lookup returns CDR1 LNHDA and CDR2 SQIVND (reference sequence). With 6 bases clipped from V and 5 bases from J, the junction kept 8 bases outside the gene matches. The chain is built from TRBV19 and TRBJ1-1; 8 bases align to TRBD1. The TCR originated in a young woman in good health and CMV-seropositive. The sample taken for sequencing was PBMCs. CDR3 loop: CASSLATGVTEAFF. CDR3 bases: TGTGCCAGTAGCCTAGCGACAGGGGTTACTGAAGCTTTCTTT. The variable domain in full, completed from reference TRBV19 and TRBJ1-1, reads DGGITQSPKYLFRKEGQNVTLSCEQNLNHDAMYWYRQDPGQGLRLIYYSQIVNDFQKGDIAEGYSVSREKKESFPLTVTSAQKNPTAFYLCASSLATGVTEAFFGQGTRLTVV.